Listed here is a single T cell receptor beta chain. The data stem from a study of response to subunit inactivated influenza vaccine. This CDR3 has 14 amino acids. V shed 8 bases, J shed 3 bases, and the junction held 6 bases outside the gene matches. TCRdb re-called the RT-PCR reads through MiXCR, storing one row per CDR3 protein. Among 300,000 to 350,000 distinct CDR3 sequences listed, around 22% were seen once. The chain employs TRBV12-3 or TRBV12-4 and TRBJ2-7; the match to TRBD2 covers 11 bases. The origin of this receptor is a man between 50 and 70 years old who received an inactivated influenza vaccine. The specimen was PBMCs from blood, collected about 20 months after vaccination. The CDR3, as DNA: TGTGCCAGCCTTCTTACTAGCGGGAGCTACGAGCAGTACTTC. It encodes CASLLTSGSYEQYF.